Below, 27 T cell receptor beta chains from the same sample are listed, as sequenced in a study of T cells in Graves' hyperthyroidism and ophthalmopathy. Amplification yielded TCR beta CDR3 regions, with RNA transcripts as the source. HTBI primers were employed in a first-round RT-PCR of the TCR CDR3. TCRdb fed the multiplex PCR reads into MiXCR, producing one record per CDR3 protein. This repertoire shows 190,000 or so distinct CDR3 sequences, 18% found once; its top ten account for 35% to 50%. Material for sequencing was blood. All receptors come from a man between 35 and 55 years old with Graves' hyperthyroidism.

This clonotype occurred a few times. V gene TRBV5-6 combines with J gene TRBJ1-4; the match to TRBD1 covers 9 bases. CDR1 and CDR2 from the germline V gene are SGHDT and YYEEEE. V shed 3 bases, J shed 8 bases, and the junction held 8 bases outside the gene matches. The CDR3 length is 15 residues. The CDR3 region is CASSSQGTGNEKLFF. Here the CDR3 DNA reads TGTGCCAGCAGCTCGCAGGGGACAGGGAACGAAAAACTGTTTTTT.

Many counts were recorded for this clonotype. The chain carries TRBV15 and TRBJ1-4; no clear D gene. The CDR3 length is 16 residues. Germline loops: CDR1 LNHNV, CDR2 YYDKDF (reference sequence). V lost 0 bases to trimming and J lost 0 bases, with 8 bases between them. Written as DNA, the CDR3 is TGTGCCACCAGCAGAGAGGCAGCTTCAACTAATGAAAAACTGTTTTTT. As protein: CATSREAASTNEKLFF.

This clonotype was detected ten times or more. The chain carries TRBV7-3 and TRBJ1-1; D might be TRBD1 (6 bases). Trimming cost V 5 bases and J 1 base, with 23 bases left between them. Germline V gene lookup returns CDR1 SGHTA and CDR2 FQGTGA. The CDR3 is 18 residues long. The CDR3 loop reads CASSPYPIPTGENTEAFF. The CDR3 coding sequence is TGTGCCAGCAGCCCCTATCCCATACCGACAGGTGAGAACACTGAAGCTTTCTTT. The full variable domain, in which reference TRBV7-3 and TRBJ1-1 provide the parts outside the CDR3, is GAGVSQTPSNKVTEKGKYVELRCDPISGHTALYWYRQSLGQGPEFLIYFQGTGAADDSGLPNDRFFAVRPEGSVSTLKIQRTERGDSAVYLCASSPYPIPTGENTEAFFGQGTRLTVV.

In DNA form, the CDR3 reads TGTGCCAGCAGCCGACTAGCGGGGGGGCCCCACAATGAGCAGTTCTTC. Its protein product is CASSRLAGGPHNEQFF. The genes are TRBV7-3 and TRBJ2-1; 14 positions agree with TRBD2. This CDR3 is 16 amino acids long. V lost 5 bases and J lost 5; bases outside the gene matches: 5. Germline lookup yields CDR1 SGHTA and CDR2 FQGTGA.

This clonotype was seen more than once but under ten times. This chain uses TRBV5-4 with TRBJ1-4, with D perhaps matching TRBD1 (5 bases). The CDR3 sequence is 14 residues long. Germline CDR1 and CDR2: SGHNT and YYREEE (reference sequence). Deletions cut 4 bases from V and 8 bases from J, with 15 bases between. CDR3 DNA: TGTGCCAGCAGCATGGGGACGGTTGCGGAAAAACTGTTTTTT. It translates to CASSMGTVAEKLFF. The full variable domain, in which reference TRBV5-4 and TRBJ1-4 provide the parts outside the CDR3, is ETGVTQSPTHLIKTRGQQVTLRCSSQSGHNTVSWYQQALGQGPQFIFQYYREEENGRGNFPPRFSGLQFPNYSSELNVNALELDDSALYLCASSMGTVAEKLFFGSGTQLSVL.

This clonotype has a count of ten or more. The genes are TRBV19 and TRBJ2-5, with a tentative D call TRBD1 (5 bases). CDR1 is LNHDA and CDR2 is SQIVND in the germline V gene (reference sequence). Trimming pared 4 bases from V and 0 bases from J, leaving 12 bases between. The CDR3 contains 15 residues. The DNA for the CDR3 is TGTGCCAGTAGTAGAGTTCGGACAAACCAAGAGACCCAGTACTTC. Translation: CASSRVRTNQETQYF.

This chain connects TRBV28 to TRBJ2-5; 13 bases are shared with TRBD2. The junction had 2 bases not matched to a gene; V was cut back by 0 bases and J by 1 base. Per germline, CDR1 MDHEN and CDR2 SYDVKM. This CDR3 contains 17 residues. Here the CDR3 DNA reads TGTGCCAGCAGTTTATGGGGACTAGCGGGACCCCAAGAGACCCAGTACTTC. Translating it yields CASSLWGLAGPQETQYF. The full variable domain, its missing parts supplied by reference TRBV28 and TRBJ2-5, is DVKVTQSSRYLVKRTGEKVFLECVQDMDHENMFWYRQDPGLGLRLIYFSYDVKMKEKGDIPEGYSVSREKKERFSLILESASTNQTSMYLCASSLWGLAGPQETQYFGPGTRLLVL.

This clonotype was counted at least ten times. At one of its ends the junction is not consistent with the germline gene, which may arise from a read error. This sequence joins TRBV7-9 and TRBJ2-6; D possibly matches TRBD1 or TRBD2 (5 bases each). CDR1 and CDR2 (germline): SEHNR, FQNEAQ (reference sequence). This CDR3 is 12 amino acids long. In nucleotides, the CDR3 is TGTGCCAGCAGCTTCAACCAAGGGACGGCCTCTTTC. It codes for CASSFNQGTASF.

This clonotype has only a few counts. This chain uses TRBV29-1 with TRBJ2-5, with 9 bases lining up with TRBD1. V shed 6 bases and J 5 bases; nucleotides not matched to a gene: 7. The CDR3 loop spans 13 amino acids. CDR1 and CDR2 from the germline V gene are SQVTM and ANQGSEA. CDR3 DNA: TGCAGCGTGGACAGGGGTGTCTATGAGACCCAGTACTTC. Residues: CSVDRGVYETQYF.

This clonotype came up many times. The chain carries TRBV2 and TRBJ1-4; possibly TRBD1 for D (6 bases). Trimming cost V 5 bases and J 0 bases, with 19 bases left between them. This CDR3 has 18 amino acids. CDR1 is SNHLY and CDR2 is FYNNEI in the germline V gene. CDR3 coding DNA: TGTGCCAGCAGTCTTCCGTGGGACACGGATGCAACTAATGAAAAACTGTTTTTT. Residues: CASSLPWDTDATNEKLFF.

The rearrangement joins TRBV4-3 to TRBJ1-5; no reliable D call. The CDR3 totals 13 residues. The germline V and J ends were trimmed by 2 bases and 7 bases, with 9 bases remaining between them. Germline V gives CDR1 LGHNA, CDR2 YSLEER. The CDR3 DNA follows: TGCGCCAGCAGCCAACTAACTGGCCAGCCCCAGCATTTT. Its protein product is CASSQLTGQPQHF.

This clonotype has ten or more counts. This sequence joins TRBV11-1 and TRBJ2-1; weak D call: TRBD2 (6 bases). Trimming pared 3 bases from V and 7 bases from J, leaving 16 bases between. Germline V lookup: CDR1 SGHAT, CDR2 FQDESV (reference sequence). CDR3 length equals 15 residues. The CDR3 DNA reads TGTGCCAGCAGCTTTGGCTGGGGACTGGGGAATGAGCAGTTCTTC. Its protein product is CASSFGWGLGNEQFF.

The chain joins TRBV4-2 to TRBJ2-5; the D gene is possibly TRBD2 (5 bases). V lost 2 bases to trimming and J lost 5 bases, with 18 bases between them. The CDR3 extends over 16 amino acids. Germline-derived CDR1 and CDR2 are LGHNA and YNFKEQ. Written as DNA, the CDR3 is TGTGCCAGCAGCCAATCCTCTCTGGGGAGAGTCGAGACCCAGTACTTC. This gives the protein CASSQSSLGRVETQYF.

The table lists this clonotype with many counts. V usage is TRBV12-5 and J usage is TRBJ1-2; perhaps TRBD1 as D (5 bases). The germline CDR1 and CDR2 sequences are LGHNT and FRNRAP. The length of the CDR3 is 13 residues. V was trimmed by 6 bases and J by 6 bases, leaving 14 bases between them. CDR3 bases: TGTGCTAGTGGCCGGTATGGAGGGGATGGCTACACCTTC. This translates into CASGRYGGDGYTF.

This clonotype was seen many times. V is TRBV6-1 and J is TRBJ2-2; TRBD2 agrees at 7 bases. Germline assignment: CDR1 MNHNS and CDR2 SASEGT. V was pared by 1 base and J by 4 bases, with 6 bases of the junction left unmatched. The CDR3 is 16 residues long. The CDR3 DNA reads TGTGCCAGCAGTGAAGGAAGCGGGGCACCCACCGGGGAGCTGTTTTTT. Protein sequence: CASSEGSGAPTGELFF.

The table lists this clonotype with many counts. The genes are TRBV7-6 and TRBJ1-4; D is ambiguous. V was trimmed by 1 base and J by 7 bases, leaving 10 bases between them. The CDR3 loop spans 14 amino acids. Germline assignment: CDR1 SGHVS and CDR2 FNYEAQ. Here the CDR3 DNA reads TGTGCCAGCAGCTTAGAAGGGAATAGTGAAAAACTGTTTTTT. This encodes CASSLEGNSEKLFF. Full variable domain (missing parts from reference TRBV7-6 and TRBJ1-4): GAGVSQSPRYKVTKRGQDVALRCDPISGHVSLYWYRQALGQGPEFLTYFNYEAQQDKSGLPNDRFSAERPEGSISTLTIQRTEQRDSAMYRCASSLEGNSEKLFFGSGTQLSVL.

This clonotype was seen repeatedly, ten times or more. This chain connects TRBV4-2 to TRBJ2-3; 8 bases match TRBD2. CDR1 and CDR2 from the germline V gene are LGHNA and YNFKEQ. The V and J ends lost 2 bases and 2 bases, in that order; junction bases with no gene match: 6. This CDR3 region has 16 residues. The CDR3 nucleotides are TGTGCCAGCAGCCAAAGGCAGCGGGGGACCACAGATACGCAGTATTTT. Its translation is CASSQRQRGTTDTQYF.

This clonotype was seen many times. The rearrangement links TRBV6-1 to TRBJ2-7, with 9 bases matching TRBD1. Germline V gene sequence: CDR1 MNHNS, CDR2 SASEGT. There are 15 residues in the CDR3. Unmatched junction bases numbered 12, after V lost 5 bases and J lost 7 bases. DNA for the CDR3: TGTGCCAGCAGTAGAGTTCCGGGACAGGGAGGGGAGCAGTACTTC. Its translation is CASSRVPGQGGEQYF.

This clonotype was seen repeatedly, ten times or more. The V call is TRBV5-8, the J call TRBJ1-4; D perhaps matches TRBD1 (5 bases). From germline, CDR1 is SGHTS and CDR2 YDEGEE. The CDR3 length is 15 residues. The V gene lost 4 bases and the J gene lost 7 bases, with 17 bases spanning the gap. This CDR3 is CASSPTVGAVEKLFF. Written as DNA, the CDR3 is TGTGCCAGCAGCCCCACGGTCGGGGCGGTTGAAAAACTGTTTTTT.

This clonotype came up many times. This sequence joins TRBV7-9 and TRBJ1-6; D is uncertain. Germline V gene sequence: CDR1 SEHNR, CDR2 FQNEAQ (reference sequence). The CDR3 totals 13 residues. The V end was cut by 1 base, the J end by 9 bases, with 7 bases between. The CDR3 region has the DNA TGTGCCAGCAGCTTAGAAATCGGTTCACCCCTCCACTTT. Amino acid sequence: CASSLEIGSPLHF.

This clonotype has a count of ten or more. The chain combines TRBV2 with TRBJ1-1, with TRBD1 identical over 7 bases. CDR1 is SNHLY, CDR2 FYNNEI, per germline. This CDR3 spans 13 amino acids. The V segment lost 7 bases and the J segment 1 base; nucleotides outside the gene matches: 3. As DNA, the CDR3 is TGTGCCAGCACTAAGGGGGCGAACACTGAAGCTTTCTTT. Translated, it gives CASTKGANTEAFF.

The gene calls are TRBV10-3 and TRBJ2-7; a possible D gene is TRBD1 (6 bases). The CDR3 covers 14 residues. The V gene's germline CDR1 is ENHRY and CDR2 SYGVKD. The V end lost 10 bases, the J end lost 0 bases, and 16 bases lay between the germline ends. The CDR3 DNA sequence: TGTGCCACCCGACGACAGGCCGACTCCTACGAGCAGTACTTC. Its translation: CATRRQADSYEQYF.

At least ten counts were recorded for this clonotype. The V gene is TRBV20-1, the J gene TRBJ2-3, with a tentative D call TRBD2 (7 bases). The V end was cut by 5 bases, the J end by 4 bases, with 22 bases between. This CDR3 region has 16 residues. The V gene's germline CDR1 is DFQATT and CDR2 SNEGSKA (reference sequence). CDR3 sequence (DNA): TGCAGTGCTCAGCCCCTCGGGGGGCTGCTAGCAGATACGCAGTATTTT. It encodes CSAQPLGGLLADTQYF.

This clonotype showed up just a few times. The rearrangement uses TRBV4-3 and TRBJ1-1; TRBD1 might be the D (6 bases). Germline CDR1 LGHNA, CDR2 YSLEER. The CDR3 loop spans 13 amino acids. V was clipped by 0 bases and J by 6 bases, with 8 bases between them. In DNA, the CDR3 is TGCGCCAGCAGCCAAGATACAGGGTCTGAAGCTTTCTTT. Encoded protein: CASSQDTGSEAFF.

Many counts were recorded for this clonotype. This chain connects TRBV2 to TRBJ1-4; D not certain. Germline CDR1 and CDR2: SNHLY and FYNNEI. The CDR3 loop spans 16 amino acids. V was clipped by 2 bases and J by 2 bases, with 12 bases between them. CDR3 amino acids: CASSERSGATNEKLFF. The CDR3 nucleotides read TGTGCCAGCAGTGAACGGTCGGGAGCGACTAATGAAAAACTGTTTTTT. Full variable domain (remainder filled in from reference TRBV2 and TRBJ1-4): EPEVTQTPSHQVTQMGQEVILRCVPISNHLYFYWYRQILGQKVEFLVSFYNNEISEKSEIFDDQFSVERPDGSNFTLKIRSTKLEDSAMYFCASSERSGATNEKLFFGSGTQLSVL.

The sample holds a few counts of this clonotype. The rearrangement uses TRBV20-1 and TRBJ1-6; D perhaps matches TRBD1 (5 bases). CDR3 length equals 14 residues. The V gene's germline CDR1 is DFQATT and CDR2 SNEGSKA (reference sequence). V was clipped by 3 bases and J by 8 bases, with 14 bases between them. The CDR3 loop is CSARPGGGYSPLHF. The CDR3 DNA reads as TGCAGTGCTAGGCCGGGGGGGGGTTATTCACCCCTCCACTTT.

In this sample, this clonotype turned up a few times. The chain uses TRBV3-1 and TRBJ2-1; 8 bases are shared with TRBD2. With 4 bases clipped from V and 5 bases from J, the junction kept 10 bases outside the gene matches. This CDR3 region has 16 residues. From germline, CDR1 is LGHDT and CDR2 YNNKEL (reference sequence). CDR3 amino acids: CASSRNPGLGDNEQFF. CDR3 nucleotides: TGTGCCAGCAGCCGAAACCCGGGACTAGGGGACAATGAGCAGTTCTTC.